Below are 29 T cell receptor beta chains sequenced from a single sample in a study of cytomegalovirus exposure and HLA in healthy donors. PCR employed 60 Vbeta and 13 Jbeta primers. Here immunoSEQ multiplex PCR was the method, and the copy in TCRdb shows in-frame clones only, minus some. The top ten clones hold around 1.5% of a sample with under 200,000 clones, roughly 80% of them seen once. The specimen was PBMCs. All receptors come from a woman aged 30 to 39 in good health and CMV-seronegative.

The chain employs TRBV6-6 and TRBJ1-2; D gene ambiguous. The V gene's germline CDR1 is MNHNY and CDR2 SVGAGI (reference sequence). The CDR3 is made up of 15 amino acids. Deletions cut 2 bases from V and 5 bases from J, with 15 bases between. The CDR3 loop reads CASSYARRGFYGYTF. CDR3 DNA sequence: TGTGCCAGCAGTTACGCCCGGCGAGGGTTTTATGGCTACACCTTC.

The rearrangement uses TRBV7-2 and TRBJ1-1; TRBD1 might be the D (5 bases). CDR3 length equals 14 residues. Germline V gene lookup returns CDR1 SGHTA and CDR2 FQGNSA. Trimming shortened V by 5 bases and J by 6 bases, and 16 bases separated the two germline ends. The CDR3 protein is CASSPGRGRPEAFF. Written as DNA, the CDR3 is TGTGCCAGCAGCCCAGGGCGAGGGAGGCCTGAAGCTTTCTTT.

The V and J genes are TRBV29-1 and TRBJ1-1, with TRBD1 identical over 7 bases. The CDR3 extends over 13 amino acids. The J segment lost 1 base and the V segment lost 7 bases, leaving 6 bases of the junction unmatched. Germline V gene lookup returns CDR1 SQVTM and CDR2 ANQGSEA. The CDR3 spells CSGRGGRNTEAFF. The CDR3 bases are TGCAGCGGCCGAGGGGGCAGGAACACTGAAGCTTTCTTT.

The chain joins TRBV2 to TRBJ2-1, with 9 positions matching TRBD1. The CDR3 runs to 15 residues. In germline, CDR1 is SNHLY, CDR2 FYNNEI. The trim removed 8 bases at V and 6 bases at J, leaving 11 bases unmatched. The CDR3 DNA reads TGTGCCAGCGAAGGGGGACAGGGCTTGGGCAATGAGCAGTTCTTC. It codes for CASEGGQGLGNEQFF.

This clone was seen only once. The CDR3 DNA follows: TGTGCCAGCAGCAAACGGGACAGGGTGGAGACCCAGTACTTC. It specifies CASSKRDRVETQYF. The genes are TRBV13 and TRBJ2-5; 9 bases agree with TRBD1. The CDR3 loop spans 14 amino acids. Germline CDR1 and CDR2: PRHDT and FYEKMQ (reference sequence). V shed 5 bases and J 5 bases; nucleotides not matched to a gene: 6.

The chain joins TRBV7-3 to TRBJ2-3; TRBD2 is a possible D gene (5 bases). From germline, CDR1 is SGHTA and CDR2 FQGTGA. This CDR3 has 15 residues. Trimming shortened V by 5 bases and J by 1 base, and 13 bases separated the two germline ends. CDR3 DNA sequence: TGTGCCAGCAGCCCGGGAACTACCCGCACAGATACGCAGTATTTT. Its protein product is CASSPGTTRTDTQYF.

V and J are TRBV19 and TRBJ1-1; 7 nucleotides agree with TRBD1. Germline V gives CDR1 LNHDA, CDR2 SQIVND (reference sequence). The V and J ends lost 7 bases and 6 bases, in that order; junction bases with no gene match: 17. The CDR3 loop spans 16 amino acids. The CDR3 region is CASTRRTGLFNSEAFF. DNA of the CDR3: TGTGCCAGTACGAGGAGGACAGGACTTTTTAACTCTGAAGCTTTCTTT.

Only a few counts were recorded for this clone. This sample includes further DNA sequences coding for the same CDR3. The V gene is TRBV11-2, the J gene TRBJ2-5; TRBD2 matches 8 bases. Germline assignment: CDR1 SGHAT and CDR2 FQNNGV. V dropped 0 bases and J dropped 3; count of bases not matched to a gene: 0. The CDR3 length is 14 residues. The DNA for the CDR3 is TGTGCCAGCAGCTTAGAACTAGCGGAAGAGACCCAGTACTTC. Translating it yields CASSLELAEETQYF.

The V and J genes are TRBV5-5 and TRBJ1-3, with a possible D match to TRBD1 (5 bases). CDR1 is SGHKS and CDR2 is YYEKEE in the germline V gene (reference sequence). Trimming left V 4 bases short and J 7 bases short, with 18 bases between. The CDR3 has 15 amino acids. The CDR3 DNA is TGTGCCAGCAGCCCGTACGGGGGGAGTTGGAACACCATATATTTT. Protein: CASSPYGGSWNTIYF.

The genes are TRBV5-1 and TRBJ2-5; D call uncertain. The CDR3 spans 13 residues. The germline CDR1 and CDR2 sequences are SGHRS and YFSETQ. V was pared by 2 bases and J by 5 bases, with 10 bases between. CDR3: CASSFTPHETQYF. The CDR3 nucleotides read TGCGCCAGCAGCTTTACACCCCACGAGACCCAGTACTTC.

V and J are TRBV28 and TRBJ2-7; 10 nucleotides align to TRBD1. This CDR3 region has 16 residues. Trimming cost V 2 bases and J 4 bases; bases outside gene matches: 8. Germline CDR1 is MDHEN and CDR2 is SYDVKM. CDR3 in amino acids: CASSLLGTGVKYEQYF. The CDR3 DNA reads TGTGCCAGCAGTTTACTCGGGACAGGGGTGAAGTACGAGCAGTACTTC.

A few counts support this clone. The CDR3 DNA reads as TGTGCCAGCAGTTACTCGGAAGGGACTTTGGTTCATGGCTACACCTTC. It encodes CASSYSEGTLVHGYTF. The chain uses TRBV6-5 and TRBJ1-2, with D perhaps TRBD1 (5 bases). Looked up from germline, CDR1 is MNHEY and CDR2 is SVGAGI. CDR3 size: 16 residues. V lost 0 bases to trimming and J lost 6 bases, with 17 bases between them.

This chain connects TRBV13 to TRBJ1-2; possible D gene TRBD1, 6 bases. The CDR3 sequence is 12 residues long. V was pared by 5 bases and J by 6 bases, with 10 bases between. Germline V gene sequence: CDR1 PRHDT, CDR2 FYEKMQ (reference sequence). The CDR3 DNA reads TGTGCCAGCAGCCCGGGACATGATGGCTACACCTTC. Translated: CASSPGHDGYTF.

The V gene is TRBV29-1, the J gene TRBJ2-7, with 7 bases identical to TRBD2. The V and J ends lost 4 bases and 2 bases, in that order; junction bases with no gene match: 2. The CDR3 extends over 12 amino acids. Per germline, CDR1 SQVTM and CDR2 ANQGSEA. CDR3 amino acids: CSVGGGTYEQYF. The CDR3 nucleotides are TGCAGCGTTGGGGGGGGAACCTACGAGCAGTACTTC.

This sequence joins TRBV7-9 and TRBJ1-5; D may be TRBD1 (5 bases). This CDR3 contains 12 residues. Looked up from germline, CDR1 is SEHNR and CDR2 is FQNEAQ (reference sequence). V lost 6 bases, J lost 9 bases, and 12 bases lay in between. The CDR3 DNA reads TGTGCCAGCAGTTTGGGGCATCGGCCCCAGCATTTT. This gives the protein CASSLGHRPQHF. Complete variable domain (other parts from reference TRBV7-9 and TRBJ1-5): DTGVSQNPRHKITKRGQNVTFRCDPISEHNRLYWYRQTLGQGPEFLTYFQNEAQLEKSRLLSDRFSAERPKGSFSTLEIQRTEQGDSAMYLCASSLGHRPQHFGDGTRLSIL.

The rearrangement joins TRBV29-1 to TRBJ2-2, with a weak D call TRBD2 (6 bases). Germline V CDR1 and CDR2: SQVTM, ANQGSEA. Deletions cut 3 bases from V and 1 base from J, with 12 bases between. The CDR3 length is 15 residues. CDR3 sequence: CSVDGGAGNTGELFF. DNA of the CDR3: TGCAGCGTTGACGGCGGGGCGGGGAACACCGGGGAGCTGTTTTTT.

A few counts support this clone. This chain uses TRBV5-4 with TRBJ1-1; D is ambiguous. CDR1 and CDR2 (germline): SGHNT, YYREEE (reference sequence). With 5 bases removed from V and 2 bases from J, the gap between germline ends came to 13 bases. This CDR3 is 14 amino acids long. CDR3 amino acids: CASSAGQSNTEAFF. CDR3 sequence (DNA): TGTGCCAGCAGTGCGGGCCAATCAAACACTGAAGCTTTCTTT.

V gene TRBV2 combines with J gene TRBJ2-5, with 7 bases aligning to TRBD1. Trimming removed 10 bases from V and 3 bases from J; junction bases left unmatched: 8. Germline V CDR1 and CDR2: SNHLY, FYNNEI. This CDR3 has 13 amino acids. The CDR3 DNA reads TGTGCCAATCCCCGGGACAGAAAAGAGACCCAGTACTTC. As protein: CANPRDRKETQYF.

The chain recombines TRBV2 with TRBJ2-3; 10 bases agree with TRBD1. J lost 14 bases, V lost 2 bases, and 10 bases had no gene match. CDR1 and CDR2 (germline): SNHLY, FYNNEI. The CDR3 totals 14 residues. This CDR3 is CASSEMGTGASGYF. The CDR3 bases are TGTGCCAGCAGTGAAATGGGGACAGGGGCTTCAGGGTATTTT.

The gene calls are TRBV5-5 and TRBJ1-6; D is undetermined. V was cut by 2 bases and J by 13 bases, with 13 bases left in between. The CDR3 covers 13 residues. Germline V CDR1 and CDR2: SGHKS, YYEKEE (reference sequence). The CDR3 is CASSFWQRLPLHF. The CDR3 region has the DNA TGTGCCAGCAGCTTTTGGCAGCGACTGCCCCTCCACTTT.

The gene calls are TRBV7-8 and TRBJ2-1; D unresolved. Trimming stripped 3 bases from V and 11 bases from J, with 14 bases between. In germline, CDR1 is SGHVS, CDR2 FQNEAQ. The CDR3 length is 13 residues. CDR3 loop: CASSFFVEEKQFF. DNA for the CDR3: TGTGCCAGCAGCTTCTTTGTTGAGGAAAAGCAGTTCTTC.

The CDR3 protein is CASSPRGGWQFF. DNA of the CDR3: TGTGCCAGCAGCCCTCGGGGGGGCTGGCAGTTCTTC. V usage is TRBV7-9 and J usage is TRBJ2-1; 8 positions agree with TRBD2. Germline trimming cut 5 bases from V and 12 bases from J; bases unmatched to any gene: 6. CDR3 length equals 12 residues. Germline assignment: CDR1 SEHNR and CDR2 FQNEAQ (reference sequence).

The CDR3 nucleotides read TGTGCCAGCAGCTTAGGGGAGGGGTTAGCTTTCTTT. As protein: CASSLGEGLAFF. The rearrangement links TRBV7-8 to TRBJ1-1; weak D call: TRBD1 (5 bases). V was clipped by 1 base and J by 10 bases, with 10 bases between them. Looked up from germline, CDR1 is SGHVS and CDR2 is FQNEAQ. The CDR3 loop spans 12 amino acids.

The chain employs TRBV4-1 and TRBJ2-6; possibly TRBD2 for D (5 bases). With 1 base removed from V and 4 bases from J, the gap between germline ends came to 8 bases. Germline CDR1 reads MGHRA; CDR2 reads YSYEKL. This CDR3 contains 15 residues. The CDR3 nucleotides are TGCGCCAGCAGCCAAGGGGGAGCCGGGGCCAACGTCCTGACTTTC. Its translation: CASSQGGAGANVLTF.

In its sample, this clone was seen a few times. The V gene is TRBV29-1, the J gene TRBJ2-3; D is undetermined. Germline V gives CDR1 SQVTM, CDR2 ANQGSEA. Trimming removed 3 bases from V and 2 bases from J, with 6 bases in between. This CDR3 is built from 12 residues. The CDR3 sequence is CSVEATTDTQYF. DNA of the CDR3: TGCAGCGTTGAGGCCACCACAGATACGCAGTATTTT.

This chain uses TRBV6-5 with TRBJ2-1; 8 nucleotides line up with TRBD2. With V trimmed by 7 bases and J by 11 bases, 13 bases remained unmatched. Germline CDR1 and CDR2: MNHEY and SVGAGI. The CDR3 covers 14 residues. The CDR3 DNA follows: TGTGCCAGCACAGGGCGGGGGGTTACCACTCAGCAGTTCTTC. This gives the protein CASTGRGVTTQQFF.

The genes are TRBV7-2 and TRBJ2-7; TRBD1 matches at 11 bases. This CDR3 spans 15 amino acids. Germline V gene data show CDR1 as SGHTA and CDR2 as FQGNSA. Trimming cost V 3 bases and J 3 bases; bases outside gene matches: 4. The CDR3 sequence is CASSLMGTGGYEQYF. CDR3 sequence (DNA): TGTGCCAGCAGCTTGATGGGGACAGGGGGCTACGAGCAGTACTTC.

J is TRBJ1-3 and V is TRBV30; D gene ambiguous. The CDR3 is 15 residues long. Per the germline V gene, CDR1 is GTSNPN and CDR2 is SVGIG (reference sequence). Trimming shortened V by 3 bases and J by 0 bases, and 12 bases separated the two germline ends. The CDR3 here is CAWSPGGTSGNTIYF. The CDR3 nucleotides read TGTGCCTGGAGCCCGGGAGGAACCTCTGGAAACACCATATATTTT.

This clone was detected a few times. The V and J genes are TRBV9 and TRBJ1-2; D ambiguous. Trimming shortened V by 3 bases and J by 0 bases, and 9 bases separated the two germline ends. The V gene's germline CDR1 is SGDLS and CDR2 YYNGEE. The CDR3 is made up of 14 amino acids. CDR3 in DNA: TGTGCCAGCAGCGCGTCGTTAGCTAACTATGGCTACACCTTC. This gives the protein CASSASLANYGYTF.